This TCR beta chain was sequenced in a study of OX40 agonist ivuxolimab in advanced cancers. Clones were sequenced by immunoSEQ multiplex PCR, and TCRdb holds only the in-frame ones, with some missing. The sample records over 75,000 clones, 90% being singletons. With 4 bases removed from V and 4 bases from J, the gap between germline ends came to 22 bases. CDR3 size: 17 residues. CDR1 is SGHKS, CDR2 YYEKEE, per germline (reference sequence). The receptor was isolated from an adult with an advanced solid tumor such as melanoma, head and neck, liver or kidney cancer. The chain combines TRBV5-5 with TRBJ2-3, with unresolved D. The sequencing used CD4+ or CD8+ T cells sorted from blood, collected in a trial of the OX40 agonist ivuxolimab. The CDR3, as DNA: TGTGCCAGCAGCCCCCCCGGCCTCCATGGGGTCGCAGATACGCAGTATTTT. This gives the protein CASSPPGLHGVADTQYF. Full variable domain (outside the CDR3, taken from reference TRBV5-5 and TRBJ2-3): DAGVTQSPTHLIKTRGQQVTLRCSPISGHKSVSWYQQVLGQGPQFIFQYYEKEERGRGNFPDRFSARQFPNYSSELNVNALLLGDSALYLCASSPPGLHGVADTQYFGPGTRLTVL.